The entry below describes one T cell receptor beta chain. Time point specified: persistent/refractory GD, antithyroid drugs over 5 years with positive TRAb. The TCR library was made from RNA that had been extracted from PBMCs in TRIzol. Construction of TCR beta libraries relied on iRepertoire HTBI primers and on Arm-PCR targeting CDR3 regions. In TCRdb, the multiplex PCR reads were re-called with MiXCR into one record per CDR3 protein. Seen here are roughly 500,000 distinct CDR3 sequences, about 22% observed once, and the top ten hold approximately 14%. The sample is drawn from a study of regulatory T cells in long-lasting Graves disease. The germline CDR1 and CDR2 sequences are SGHRS and YFSETQ. Trimming took off 2 bases at V and 1 base at J, with 9 bases between the two ends. This CDR3 region has 14 residues.

The sequence was obtained from a female donor with Graves disease. The chain is built from TRBV5-1 and TRBJ1-1; D is ambiguous. This specimen was peripheral blood mononuclear cells (PBMCs), taken when the disease was refractory, from a patient treated with antithyroid drugs. The chain's CDR3 is CASSFWHKNTEAFF. The CDR3, as DNA: TGCGCCAGCAGCTTCTGGCACAAGAACACTGAAGCTTTCTTT.